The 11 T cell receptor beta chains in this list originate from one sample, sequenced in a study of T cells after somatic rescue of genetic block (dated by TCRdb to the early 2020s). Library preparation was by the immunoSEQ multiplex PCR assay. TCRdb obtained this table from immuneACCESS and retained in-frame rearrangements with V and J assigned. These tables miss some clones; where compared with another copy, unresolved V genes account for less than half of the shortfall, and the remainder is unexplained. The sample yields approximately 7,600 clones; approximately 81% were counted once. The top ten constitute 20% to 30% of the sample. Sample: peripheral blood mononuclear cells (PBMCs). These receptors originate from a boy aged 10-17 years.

The CDR3: CASSFSGTNEKLFF. The CDR3, as DNA: TGTGCCAGCAGTTTCTCAGGAACTAATGAAAAACTGTTTTTT. The V gene is TRBV28, the J gene TRBJ1-4; D is ambiguous. Trimming took 3 bases from V and 1 from J, leaving 6 bases between them. CDR3 size: 14 residues. Germline loops: CDR1 MDHEN, CDR2 SYDVKM.

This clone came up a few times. Written as DNA, the CDR3 is TGTGCCAGCAGTGTGAGGGGACAGGGGTTAGCTAACTATGGCTACACCTTC. Its protein is CASSVRGQGLANYGYTF. The chain links TRBV27 to TRBJ1-2; 10 nucleotides line up with TRBD1. Germline lookup yields CDR1 MNHEY and CDR2 SMNVEV (reference sequence). The CDR3 spans 17 residues. V trimming: 5 bases; J trimming: 0 bases; junction bases outside the gene matches: 9.

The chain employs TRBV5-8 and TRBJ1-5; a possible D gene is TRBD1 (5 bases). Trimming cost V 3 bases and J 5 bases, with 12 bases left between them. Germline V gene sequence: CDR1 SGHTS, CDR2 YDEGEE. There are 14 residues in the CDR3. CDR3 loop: CASSSGRGDQPQHF. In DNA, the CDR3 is TGTGCCAGCAGCTCTGGACGAGGGGATCAGCCCCAGCATTTT.

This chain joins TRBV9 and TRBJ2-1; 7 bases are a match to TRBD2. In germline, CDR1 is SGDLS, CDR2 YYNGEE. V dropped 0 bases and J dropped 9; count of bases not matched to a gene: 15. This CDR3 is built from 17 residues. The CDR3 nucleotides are TGTGCCAGCAGCGTAGGTCCCTCTAGCGGATTGAGGGCTGAGCAGTTCTTC. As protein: CASSVGPSSGLRAEQFF.

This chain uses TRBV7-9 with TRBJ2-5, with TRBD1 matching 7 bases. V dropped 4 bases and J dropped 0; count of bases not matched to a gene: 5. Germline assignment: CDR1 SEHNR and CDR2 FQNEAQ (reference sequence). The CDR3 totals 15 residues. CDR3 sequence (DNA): TGTGCCAGCAGCTCGACACAGGGGAACCAAGAGACCCAGTACTTC. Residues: CASSSTQGNQETQYF.

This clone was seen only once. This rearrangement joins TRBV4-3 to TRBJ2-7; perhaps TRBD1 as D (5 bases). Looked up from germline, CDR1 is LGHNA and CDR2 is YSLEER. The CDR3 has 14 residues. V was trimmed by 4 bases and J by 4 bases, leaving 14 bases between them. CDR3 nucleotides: TGCGCCAGCAGCCCTCGAAAGGGGCGGTACGAGCAGTACTTC. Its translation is CASSPRKGRYEQYF.

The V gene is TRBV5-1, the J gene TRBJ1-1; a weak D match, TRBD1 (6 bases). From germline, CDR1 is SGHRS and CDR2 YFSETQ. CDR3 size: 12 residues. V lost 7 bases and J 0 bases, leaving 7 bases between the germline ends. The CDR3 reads CASGGLNTEAFF. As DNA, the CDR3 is TGCGCCAGCGGGGGCCTGAACACTGAAGCTTTCTTT.

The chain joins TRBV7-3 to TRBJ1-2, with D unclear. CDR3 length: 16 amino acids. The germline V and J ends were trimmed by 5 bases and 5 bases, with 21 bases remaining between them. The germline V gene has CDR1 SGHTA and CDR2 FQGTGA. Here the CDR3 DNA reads TGTGCCAGCAGCGCGCTACCTTCGAGCGGCCCGTATGGCTACACCTTC. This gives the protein CASSALPSSGPYGYTF.

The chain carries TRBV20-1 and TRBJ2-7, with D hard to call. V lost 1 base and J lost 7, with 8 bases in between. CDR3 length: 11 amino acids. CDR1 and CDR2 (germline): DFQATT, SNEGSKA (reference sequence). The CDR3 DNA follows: TGCAGTGCTAGAGCAGCCGGGGAGCAGTACTTC. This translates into CSARAAGEQYF.

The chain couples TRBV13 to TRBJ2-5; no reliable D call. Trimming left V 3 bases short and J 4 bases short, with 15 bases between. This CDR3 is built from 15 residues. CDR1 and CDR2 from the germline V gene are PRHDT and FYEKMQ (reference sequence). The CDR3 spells CASSLVTHGIETQYF. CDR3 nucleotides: TGTGCCAGCAGCTTGGTTACCCACGGTATAGAGACCCAGTACTTC.

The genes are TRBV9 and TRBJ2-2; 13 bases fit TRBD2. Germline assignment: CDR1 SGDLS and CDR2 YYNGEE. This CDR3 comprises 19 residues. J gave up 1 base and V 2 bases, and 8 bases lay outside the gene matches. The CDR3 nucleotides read TGTGCCAGCAGCGTCACCGGGACTAGCGGGGATTTGAACACCGGGGAGCTGTTTTTT. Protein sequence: CASSVTGTSGDLNTGELFF. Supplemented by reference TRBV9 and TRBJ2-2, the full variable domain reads DSGVTQTPKHLITATGQRVTLRCSPRSGDLSVYWYQQSLDQGLQFLIQYYNGEERAKGNILERFSAQQFPDLHSELNLSSLELGDSALYFCASSVTGTSGDLNTGELFFGEGSRLTVL.